Listed below are T cell receptor beta chains from one sample, sequenced in a study of spatial heterogeneity in lung cancer. From the 5' RACE reads, TCRdb called clonotypes with MiXCR, one entry per CDR3 protein. The sample includes tens of thousands of distinct CDR3 sequences, approximately 10% of them seen just once. The sequencing used PBMCs, collected at follow-up. Receptors were obtained from a male donor with early-stage non-small cell lung cancer. Both conserved end residues are part of each CDR3. D genes are given only for firm matches. Clone size is stated in some rows and not others, as once, few, many or a class when expanded.

J gene: TRBJ2-5
V gene: TRBV25-1
CDR3 length: 13
clone size: many
D gene: -
CDR3 DNA: TGTGCCAGTCGACTGGGGGGTCAAGAGACCCAGTACTTC
CDR3 protein: CASRLGGQETQYF

J gene: TRBJ2-5
V gene: TRBV5-6
CDR3 length: 14
clone size: few
D gene: -
CDR3 DNA: TGTGCCAGCAGCCCCCTAGGGTCTGGCGAGACCCAGTACTTC
CDR3 protein: CASSPLGSGETQYF

J gene: TRBJ2-3
V gene: TRBV21-1
CDR3 length: 18
clone size: -
D gene: -
CDR3 DNA: TGTGCCAGCAGCAAAGTGTCTAGCGGGGGGTCGAGCACAGATACGCAGTATTTT
CDR3 protein: CASSKVSSGGSSTDTQYF

J gene: TRBJ1-2
V gene: TRBV25-1
CDR3 length: 16
clone size: many
D gene: -
CDR3 DNA: TGTGCCAGCAGTGACCCTACGACAGCCCCTGGCTATGGCTACACCTTC
CDR3 protein: CASSDPTTAPGYGYTF

J gene: TRBJ2-6
V gene: TRBV6-1
CDR3 length: 18
clone size: many
D gene: TRBD2
CDR3 DNA: TGTGCCAGCAGCGCCGTAGGAGCGGGAGTCTCTGGGGCCAACGTCCTGACTTTC
CDR3 protein: CASSAVGAGVSGANVLTF

J gene: TRBJ2-3
V gene: TRBV18
CDR3 length: 15
clone size: -
D gene: -
CDR3 DNA: TGTGCCAGCTCACTCTTCGGACAGAGCACAGATACGCAGTATTTT
CDR3 protein: CASSLFGQSTDTQYF

J gene: TRBJ2-1
V gene: TRBV5-1
CDR3 length: 14
clone size: many
D gene: -
CDR3 DNA: TGCGCCAGCAGCATAGGGGAGCTCTACAATGAGCAGTTCTTC
CDR3 protein: CASSIGELYNEQFF

J gene: TRBJ2-1
V gene: TRBV27
CDR3 length: 16
clone size: few
D gene: TRBD2
CDR3 DNA: TGTGCCAGCAGTGGGGGGGCGGCTAGCGGGTGGCAGAGGTCGTTCTTC
CDR3 protein: CASSGGAASGWQRSFF

J gene: TRBJ2-7
V gene: TRBV7-2
CDR3 length: 14
clone size: -
D gene: TRBD2
CDR3 DNA: TGTGCCAGCAGCCGCCCCCTTAGCGGGGGTGAGCAGTACTTC
CDR3 protein: CASSRPLSGGEQYF

J gene: TRBJ2-5
V gene: TRBV9
CDR3 length: 16
clone size: many
D gene: -
CDR3 DNA: TGTGCCAGCAGCGTACGACATCACGCCCTCCAAGAGACCCAGTACTTC
CDR3 protein: CASSVRHHALQETQYF

J gene: TRBJ2-7
V gene: TRBV12-3/TRBV12-4
CDR3 length: 14
clone size: many
D gene: TRBD1
CDR3 DNA: TGTGCCAGCAGTTTCCTTGGACAGGGCTACGAGCAGTACTTC
CDR3 protein: CASSFLGQGYEQYF